This TCR beta chain was sequenced in a study of blood T cell repertoires in COVID-19. The CDR3 totals 16 residues. V was trimmed by 1 base and J by 4 bases, leaving 13 bases between them. Germline V gives CDR1 LGHDT, CDR2 YNNKEL (reference sequence). Authors' processing steps: Amplifying reference gene primers gave estimates of nucleated cell counts. Data came from immunoSEQ multiplex PCR; TCRdb stores just in-frame clones and leaves some out. V, J and clone size reflect that table, while D and trimming were determined from the DNA. The repertoire has 65,000 to 90,000 clones, roughly 86% of them found once; the top ten carry more than 9%.

The TCR comes from a man between 60 and 70 years old with acute or convalescent COVID-19. V usage is TRBV3-1 (or the pseudogene TRBV3-2) and J usage is TRBJ1-4; D unresolved. The sequencing sample was made of peripheral blood. The CDR3 DNA reads TGTGCCAGCAGCCAAGGGGTAGCGGACCTTAATGAAAAACTGTTTTTT. It codes for CASSQGVADLNEKLFF.